At least ten counts were recorded for the clone carrying this T cell receptor (beta chain). The antigen remains undetermined. V gave up 2 bases and J gave up 5 bases, with 12 bases separating them. This CDR3 spans 13 amino acids. In germline, CDR1 is DFQATT, CDR2 SNEGSKA (reference sequence). Each diagnosis drew on symptoms, thyroxine, TRAb, thyroid ultrasound and orbital computed tomography findings. This record comes from a study of T cells in Graves' hyperthyroidism and ophthalmopathy. Study-level points and caveats: Ophthalmopathy, as predicted by the model, came a median about six months after the prediction. From stable hyperthyroidism, ophthalmopathy was set apart by a 13 V-J model. The majority of expanded thyroid clonotypes above 0.001 also appeared in blood.

The CDR3 regions of TCR beta were amplified from RNA transcripts. TCR CDR3 underwent first-round RT-PCR with the HTBI primer set. A single record per CDR3 protein comes from TCRdb applying MiXCR to the multiplex PCR reads. The table shows about 270,000 distinct CDR3 sequences, with 15% occurring only once. The sequence derives from a woman aged 50 to 65 with Graves' hyperthyroidism that later progressed to Graves' ophthalmopathy. Specimen: blood. V and J are TRBV20-1 and TRBJ1-2; D ambiguous. This CDR3 reads CSARNGRRYGYTF. The CDR3 DNA is TGCAGTGCTAGAAACGGACGACGGTATGGCTACACCTTC.